This T cell receptor beta chain was sequenced for a study of blood T cell repertoires in COVID-19. In the authors' methods: Reference gene primer amplification gave nucleated cell count estimates. Data came from immunoSEQ multiplex PCR; TCRdb stores just in-frame clones and leaves some out. V and J calls and clone size are given by that table; D and trimming were obtained from the DNA. Here the sample spans hundreds of thousands of clones, approximately 90% being singletons. This CDR3 comprises 15 residues. The ends were cut back, 11 bases at V and 9 bases at J, with 23 bases in the middle. Per germline, CDR1 MDHEN and CDR2 SYDVKM.

The TCR comes from a man between 50 and 59 years old who had been exposed to COVID-19. Material for sequencing was PBMCs or T cells enriched from blood (not recorded which). This chain uses TRBV28 with TRBJ1-6, with D possibly matching TRBD1 (6 bases). The CDR3 here is CAHRTLGHGVSPLHF. The CDR3 region has the DNA TGTGCCCACCGAACCTTGGGACATGGGGTTTCACCCCTCCACTTT.